The 4 T cell receptor beta chains below all came from one sample that was sequenced in a study of identical twins. TCRdb independently ran MiXCR on the 5' RACE reads; one entry per CDR3 protein. This sample has 1.5 million to 2 million distinct CDR3 sequences; around a third occur once, and the top ten carry approximately 0.25%. Input material: cord blood. These receptor sequences come from a newborn girl in good health.

As concerns this clonotype: The junction does not match germline at one end; this may be a read error. The chain is built from TRBV7-6 and TRBJ1-4; D ambiguous. The CDR3 contains 18 residues. Germline assignment: CDR1 SGHVS and CDR2 FNYEAQ. The CDR3 reads CASSLKGSVITTNERLFF. For the CDR3, the DNA is TGTGCCAGCAGCTTAAAAGGATCGGTAATCACAACTAATGAAAGACTGTTTTTT.

CDR3 sequence (DNA): TGCAGTGCACGGCGCAGGGGGCAGGGCTATGGCTACACCTTC. Its translation: CSARRRGQGYGYTF. The rearrangement links TRBV20-1 to TRBJ1-2; TRBD1 aligns across 8 bases. CDR3 length: 14 amino acids. Losses at the gene ends were 6 bases for V and 4 bases for J; bases not matched to a gene: 10. The germline gives CDR1 DFQATT, CDR2 SNEGSKA (reference sequence).

J is TRBJ2-1 and V is TRBV12-3 or TRBV12-4; 7 bases are shared with TRBD2. The tail of the sequence fits TRBJ2-7 better, so the J call may be wrong. The CDR3 loop spans 17 amino acids. The CDR3 here is CASSFASGPKSYNEQYF. The CDR3 DNA is TGTGCCAGCAGTTTTGCTAGCGGTCCCAAATCCTACAATGAGCAGTACTTC.

The chain has TRBV6-1 and TRBJ1-3; D not certain. Germline-derived CDR1 and CDR2 are MNHNS and SASEGT. The CDR3 is made up of 15 amino acids. With 7 bases removed from V and 2 bases from J, the gap between germline ends came to 15 bases. CDR3 amino acids: CASIEVAYAGNTIYF. Written as DNA, the CDR3 is TGTGCCAGCATCGAGGTGGCGTATGCTGGAAACACCATATATTTT.